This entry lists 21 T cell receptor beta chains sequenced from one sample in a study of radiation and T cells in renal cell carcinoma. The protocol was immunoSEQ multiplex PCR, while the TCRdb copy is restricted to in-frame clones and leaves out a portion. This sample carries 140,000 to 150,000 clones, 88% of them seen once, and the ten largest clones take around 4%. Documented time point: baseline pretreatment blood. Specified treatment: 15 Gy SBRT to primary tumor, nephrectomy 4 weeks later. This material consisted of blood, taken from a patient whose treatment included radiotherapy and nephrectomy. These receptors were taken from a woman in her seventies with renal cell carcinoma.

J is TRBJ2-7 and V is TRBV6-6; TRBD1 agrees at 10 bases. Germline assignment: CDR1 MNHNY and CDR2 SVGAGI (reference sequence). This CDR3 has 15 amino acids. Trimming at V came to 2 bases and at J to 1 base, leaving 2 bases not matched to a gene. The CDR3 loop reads CASSYVGQGSYEQYF. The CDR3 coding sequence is TGTGCCAGCAGTTACGTGGGACAGGGGTCCTACGAGCAGTACTTC.

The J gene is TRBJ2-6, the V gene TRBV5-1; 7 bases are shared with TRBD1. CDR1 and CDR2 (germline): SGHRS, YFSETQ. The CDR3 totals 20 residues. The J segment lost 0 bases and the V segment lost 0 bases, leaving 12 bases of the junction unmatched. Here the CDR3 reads CASSLDPTGQHFSGANVLTF. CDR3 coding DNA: TGCGCCAGCAGCTTGGACCCTACGGGACAGCACTTCTCTGGGGCCAACGTCCTGACTTTC. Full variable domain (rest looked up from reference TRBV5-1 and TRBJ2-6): KAGVTQTPRYLIKTRGQQVTLSCSPISGHRSVSWYQQTPGQGLQFLFEYFSETQRNKGNFPGRFSGRQFSNSRSEMNVSTLELGDSALYLCASSLDPTGQHFSGANVLTFGAGSRLTVL.

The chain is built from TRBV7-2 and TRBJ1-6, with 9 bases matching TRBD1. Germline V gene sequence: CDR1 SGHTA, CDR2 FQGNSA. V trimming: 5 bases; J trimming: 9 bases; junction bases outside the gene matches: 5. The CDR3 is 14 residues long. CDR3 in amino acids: CASSTQTGGSPLHF. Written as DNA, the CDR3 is TGTGCCAGCAGCACACAGACAGGGGGTTCACCCCTCCACTTT.

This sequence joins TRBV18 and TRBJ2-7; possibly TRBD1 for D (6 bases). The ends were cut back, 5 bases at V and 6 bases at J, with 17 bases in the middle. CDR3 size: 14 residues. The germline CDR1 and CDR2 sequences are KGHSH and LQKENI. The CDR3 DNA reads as TGTGCCAGCTCATCTTCAGGGGCCCTCCTCGAGCAGTACTTC. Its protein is CASSSSGALLEQYF.

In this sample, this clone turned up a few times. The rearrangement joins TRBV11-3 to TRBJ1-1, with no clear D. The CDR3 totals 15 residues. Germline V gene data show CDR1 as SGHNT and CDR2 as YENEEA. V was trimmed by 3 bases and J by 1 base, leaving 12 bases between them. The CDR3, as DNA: TGTGCCAGCAGCTTCGCCCAATGGGGGAACACTGAAGCTTTCTTT. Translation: CASSFAQWGNTEAFF. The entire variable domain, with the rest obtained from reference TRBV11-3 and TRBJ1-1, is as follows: EAGVVQSPRYKIIEKKQPVAFWCNPISGHNTLYWYLQNLGQGPELLIRYENEEAVDDSQLPKDRFSAERLKGVDSTLKIQPAELGDSAVYLCASSFAQWGNTEAFFGQGTRLTVV.

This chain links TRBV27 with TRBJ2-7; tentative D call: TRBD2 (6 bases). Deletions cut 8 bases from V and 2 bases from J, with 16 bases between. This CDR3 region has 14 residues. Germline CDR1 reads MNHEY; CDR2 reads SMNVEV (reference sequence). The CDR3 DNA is TGTGCCAGCTCGCCAGTCGGAGGGACCTACGAGCAGTACTTC. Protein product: CASSPVGGTYEQYF.

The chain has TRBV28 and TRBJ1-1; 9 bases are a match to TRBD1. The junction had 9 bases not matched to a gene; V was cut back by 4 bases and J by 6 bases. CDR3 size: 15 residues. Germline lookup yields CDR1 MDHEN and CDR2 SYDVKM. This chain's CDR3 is CASSSWGTGLAEAFF. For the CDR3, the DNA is TGTGCCAGCAGTTCCTGGGGGACAGGGTTGGCTGAAGCTTTCTTT.

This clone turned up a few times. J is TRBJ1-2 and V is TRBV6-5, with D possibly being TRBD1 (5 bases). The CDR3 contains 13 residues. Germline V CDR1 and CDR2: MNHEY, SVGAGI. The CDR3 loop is CAIGTGPNYGYTF. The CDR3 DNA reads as TGTGCTATCGGAACAGGCCCTAACTATGGCTACACCTTC.

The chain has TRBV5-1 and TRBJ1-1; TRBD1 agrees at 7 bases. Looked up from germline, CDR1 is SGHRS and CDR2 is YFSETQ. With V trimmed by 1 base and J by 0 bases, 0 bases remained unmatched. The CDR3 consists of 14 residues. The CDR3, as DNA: TGCGCCAGCAGCTTGACAGGGGTGAACACTGAAGCTTTCTTT. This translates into CASSLTGVNTEAFF.

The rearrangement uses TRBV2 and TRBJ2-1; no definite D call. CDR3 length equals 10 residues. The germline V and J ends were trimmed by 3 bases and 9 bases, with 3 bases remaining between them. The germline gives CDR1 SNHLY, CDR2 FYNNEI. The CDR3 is CASSDPEQFF. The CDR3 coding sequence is TGTGCCAGCAGTGATCCTGAGCAGTTCTTC.

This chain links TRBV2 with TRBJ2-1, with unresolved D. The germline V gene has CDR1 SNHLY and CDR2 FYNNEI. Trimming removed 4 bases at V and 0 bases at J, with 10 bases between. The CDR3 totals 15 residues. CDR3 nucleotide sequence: TGTGCCAGCAGTGCTGGGCGGAGCTCCTACAATGAGCAGTTCTTC. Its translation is CASSAGRSSYNEQFF.

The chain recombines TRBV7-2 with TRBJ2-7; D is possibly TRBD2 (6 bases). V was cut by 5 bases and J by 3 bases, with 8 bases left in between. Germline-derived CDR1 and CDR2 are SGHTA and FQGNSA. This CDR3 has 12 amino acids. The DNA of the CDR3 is TGTGCCAGCAGCCGGGACTTCTACGAGCAGTACTTC. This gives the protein CASSRDFYEQYF.

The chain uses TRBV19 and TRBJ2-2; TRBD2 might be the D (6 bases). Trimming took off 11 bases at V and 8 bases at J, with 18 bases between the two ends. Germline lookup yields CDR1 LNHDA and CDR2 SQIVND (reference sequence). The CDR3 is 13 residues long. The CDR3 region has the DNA TGTGCCGGGGGACTTGCGGATTCGGGGGAGCTGTTTTTT. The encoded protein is CAGGLADSGELFF.

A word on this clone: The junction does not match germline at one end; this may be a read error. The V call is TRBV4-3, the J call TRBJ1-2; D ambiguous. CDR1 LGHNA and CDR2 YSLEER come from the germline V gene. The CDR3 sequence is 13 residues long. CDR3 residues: CASNQDRSGGYTF. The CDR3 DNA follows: TGCGCCAGCAACCAAGATCGCTCCGGCGGCTACACCTTC.

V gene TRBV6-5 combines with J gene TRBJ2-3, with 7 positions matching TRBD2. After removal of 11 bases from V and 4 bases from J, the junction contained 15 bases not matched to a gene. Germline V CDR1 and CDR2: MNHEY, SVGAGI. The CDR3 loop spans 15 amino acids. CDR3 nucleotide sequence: TGTGCCTGTAGAGCGGGGCCCCAGTATCCAGATACGCAGTATTTT. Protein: CACRAGPQYPDTQYF.

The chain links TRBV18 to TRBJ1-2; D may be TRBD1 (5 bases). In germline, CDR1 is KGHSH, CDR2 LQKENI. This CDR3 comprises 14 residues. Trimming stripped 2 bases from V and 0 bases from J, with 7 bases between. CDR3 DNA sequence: TGTGCCAGCTCACCAGGGGGTGCTAACTATGGCTACACCTTC. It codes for CASSPGGANYGYTF.

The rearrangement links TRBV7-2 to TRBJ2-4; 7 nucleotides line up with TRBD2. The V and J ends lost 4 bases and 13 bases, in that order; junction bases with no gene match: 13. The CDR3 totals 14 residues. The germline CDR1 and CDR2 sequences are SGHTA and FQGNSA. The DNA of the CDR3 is TGTGCCAGCAGCTCAACAAAGGGGAGGGGAAGGCAGTACTTC. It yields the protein CASSSTKGRGRQYF.

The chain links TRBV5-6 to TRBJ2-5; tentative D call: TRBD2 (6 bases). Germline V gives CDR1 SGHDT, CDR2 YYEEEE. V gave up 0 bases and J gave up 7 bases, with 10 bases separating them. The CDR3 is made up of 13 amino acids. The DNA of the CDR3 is TGTGCCAGCAGCTTGGAGGGACTCCCGACCCAGTACTTC. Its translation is CASSLEGLPTQYF.

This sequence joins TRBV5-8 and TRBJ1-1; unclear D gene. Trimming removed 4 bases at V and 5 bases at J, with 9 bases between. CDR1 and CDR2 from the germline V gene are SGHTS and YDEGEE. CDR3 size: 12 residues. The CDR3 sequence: CASSTGRTEAFF. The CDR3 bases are TGTGCCAGCAGCACTGGGAGGACTGAAGCTTTCTTT. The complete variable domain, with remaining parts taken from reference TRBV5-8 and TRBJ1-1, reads EAGVTQSPTHLIKTRGQQATLRCSPISGHTSVYWYQQALGLGLQFLLWYDEGEERNRGNFPPRFSGRQFPNYSSELNVNALELEDSALYLCASSTGRTEAFFGQGTRLTVV.

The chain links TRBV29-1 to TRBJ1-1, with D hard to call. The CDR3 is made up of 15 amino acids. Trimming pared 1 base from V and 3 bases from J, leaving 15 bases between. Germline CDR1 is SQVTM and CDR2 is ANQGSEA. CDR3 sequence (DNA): TGCAGCGTTGAAGTAGGCCTTAGGTGGTACACTGAAGCTTTCTTT. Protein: CSVEVGLRWYTEAFF. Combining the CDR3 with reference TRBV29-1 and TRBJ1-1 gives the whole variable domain SAVISQKPSRDICQRGTSLTIQCQVDSQVTMMFWYRQQPGQSLTLIATANQGSEATYESGFVIDKFPISRPNLTFSTLTVSNMSPEDSSIYLCSVEVGLRWYTEAFFGQGTRLTVV.

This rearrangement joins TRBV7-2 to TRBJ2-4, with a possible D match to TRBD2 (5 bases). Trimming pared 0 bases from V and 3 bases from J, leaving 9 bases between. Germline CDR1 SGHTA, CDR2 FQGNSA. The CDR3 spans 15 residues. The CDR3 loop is CASSLAAGGKNIQYF. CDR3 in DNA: TGTGCCAGCAGCTTAGCGGCAGGAGGCAAAAACATTCAGTACTTC.